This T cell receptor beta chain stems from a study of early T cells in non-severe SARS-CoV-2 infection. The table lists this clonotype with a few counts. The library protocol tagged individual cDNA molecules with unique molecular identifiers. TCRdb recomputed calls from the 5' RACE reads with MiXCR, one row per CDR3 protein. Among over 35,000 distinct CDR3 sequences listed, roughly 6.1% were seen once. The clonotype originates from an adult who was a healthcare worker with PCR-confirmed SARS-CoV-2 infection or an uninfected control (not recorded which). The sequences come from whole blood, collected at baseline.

CDR3 sequence (DNA): TGTGCCAGTACTCACTCGACAGGGCGGACTGAAGCTTTCTTT. Amino acids: CASTHSTGRTEAFF. This chain connects TRBV19 to TRBJ1-1, with 7 nucleotides matching TRBD1. Germline V gene data show CDR1 as LNHDA and CDR2 as SQIVND (reference sequence). The CDR3 is 14 residues long. Trimming took 7 bases from V and 5 from J; bases not matched to a gene: 10.